These T cell receptor beta chains were read from a single sample in a study of blood T cell repertoires in COVID-19. Sequenced by immunoSEQ multiplex PCR; TCRdb stores in-frame clones only, minus some. Of 150,000 or so clones listed, about 83% are singletons. Input material: peripheral blood. The receptor set was obtained from a woman in her 70s with COVID-19, enrolled during active disease. Each CDR3 is given with its conserved first and last residue. The D gene is left open where the match is weak. Some rows have no size entry. The others give once, few or many, or a class for an expanded clone.

abundance	v_gene	d_gene	j_gene	CDR3nt	CDR3aa
few	TRBV5-4	NA	TRBJ2-3	TGTGCCAGCACCCGGGGTGGGCCGAGCACAGATACGCAGTATTTT	CASTRGGPSTDTQYF
NA	TRBV2	TRBD1	TRBJ1-5	TGTGCCAGCGAAGGGAACAGGGGTGGTCAGCCCCAGCATTTT	CASEGNRGGQPQHF
NA	TRBV16	NA	TRBJ1-2	TGTGCCAGCAGCCAAGGACAGACCCTCTATGGCTACACCTTC	CASSQGQTLYGYTF
NA	TRBV5-1	NA	TRBJ2-5	TGCGCCAGCAGCTTGCCCGGGGGAGAGACCCAGTACTTC	CASSLPGGETQYF
few	TRBV3-1/TRBV3-2	NA	TRBJ1-1	TGTGCCACACAGGGAAGGACTGAAGCTTTCTTT	CATQGRTEAFF
NA	TRBV7-2	TRBD1	TRBJ1-1	TGTGCCAGCAGCTCGACAGGGGGCGCCGCTGAAGCTTTCTTT	CASSSTGGAAEAFF
NA	TRBV18	NA	TRBJ1-1	TGTGCCAGCTCACCAGCACAGGGTGGAGTGAACACTGAAGCTTTCTTT	CASSPAQGGVNTEAFF
NA	TRBV6-5	NA	TRBJ2-3	TGTGCCAGCAGTAAACGGGGTGCAGATACGCAGTATTTT	CASSKRGADTQYF
few	TRBV7-9	NA	TRBJ1-5	TGTGCCAGCAGCTTAGATGGGGACAATAGCAATCAGCCCCAGCATTTT	CASSLDGDNSNQPQHF
NA	TRBV7-9	TRBD1	TRBJ2-5	TGTGCCAGCAGCAGCGGACAGGTCTTGGGGGAGACCCAGTACTTC	CASSSGQVLGETQYF
once	TRBV4-1	TRBD1	TRBJ1-5	TGCGCCAGCAGCAAACTACAGGGGGGTTCCCAGCCCCAGCATTTT	CASSKLQGGSQPQHF
NA	TRBV5-5	TRBD2	TRBJ2-7	TGTGCCAGCAGCCCATTCCAGTCGGCGGGGGTGACCTACGAGCAGTACTTC	CASSPFQSAGVTYEQYF
NA	TRBV21-1	NA	TRBJ1-2	TGTGCCAGCAGCACTAGAAGGAGGTGTCGGTATGGCTACACCTTC	CASSTRRRCRYGYTF
once	TRBV7-2	TRBD1	TRBJ1-6	TGTGCCAGCAGCCAAACAGGGGGGAATTCACCCCTCCACTTT	CASSQTGGNSPLHF
NA	TRBV9	NA	TRBJ1-1	TGTGCCAGCAGCGTAGAAATAGCAGGGCCTGTCAGTGAAGCTTTCTTT	CASSVEIAGPVSEAFF
NA	TRBV6-1	NA	TRBJ1-5	TGTGCCAGCAGTGACAGACACAATCAGCCCCAGCATTTT	CASSDRHNQPQHF
NA	TRBV7-8	TRBD2	TRBJ2-3	TGTGCCAGCAGCCAAAACGAGCTAGCGGGGGTTCCAGATACGCAGTATTTT	CASSQNELAGVPDTQYF
NA	TRBV5-1	TRBD2	TRBJ2-7	TGCGCCAGCAGACCCCGACTAGCTCCCGGCGGGGAGCAGTACTTC	CASRPRLAPGGEQYF
NA	TRBV6-5	NA	TRBJ1-4	TGTGCCAGCAGTTACTCGAGGGGGAGTAGGGTAAAACTGTTTTTT	CASSYSRGSRVKLFF
NA	TRBV19	NA	TRBJ1-6	TGTGCCAGTAGAGGGCGGGGACGCAATTCACCCCTCCACTTT	CASRGRGRNSPLHF
NA	TRBV19	TRBD1	TRBJ1-5	TGTGCCAGTGCGGACAGGAGGAGCGATCAGCCCCAGCATTTT	CASADRRSDQPQHF
NA	TRBV5-1	TRBD1	TRBJ2-1	TGCGCCAGCAGCCAGGACAGGGTCTCATACAATGAGCAGTTCTTC	CASSQDRVSYNEQFF
NA	TRBV5-6	TRBD1	TRBJ2-6	TGTGCCAGCAGGGGGACAGGGCAGCGCTCTGGGGCCAACGTCCTGACTTTC	CASRGTGQRSGANVLTF
NA	TRBV5-5	NA	TRBJ1-2	TGTGCCAGCAGCTCACCTCAGACAAGCAACTATGGCTACACCTTC	CASSSPQTSNYGYTF
NA	TRBV3-1/TRBV3-2	NA	TRBJ1-5	TGTGCCAGCAGCCAAGATCCGGCAGGGAATCAGCCCCAGCATTTT	CASSQDPAGNQPQHF
once	TRBV11-2	TRBD1	TRBJ1-1	TGTGCCAGCAGCTCTAGGGACAGGGGAGGGGACACTGAAGCTTTCTTT	CASSSRDRGGDTEAFF
NA	TRBV6-5	NA	TRBJ1-3	TGTGCCAGCAGGACCCCTCCGGGGGCTGGAAACACCATATATTTT	CASRTPPGAGNTIYF
NA	TRBV9	NA	TRBJ1-4	TGTGCCAGCAGCGTAGCCAGGGCGAATGAAAAACTGTTTTTT	CASSVARANEKLFF